Below are 14 T cell receptor beta chains sequenced from a single sample in a study of T cells in localized non-small cell lung cancer. Measured with immunoSEQ multiplex PCR; TCRdb has only the in-frame clones, and not every one. This table holds under 35,000 clones, around 77% found once. The sequences come from peripheral blood, collected before any cancer treatment. Every receptor here comes from a male donor at least 60 years old with stage III squamous cell lung carcinoma.

The genes are TRBV28 and TRBJ1-6; D may be TRBD1 (5 bases). The CDR3 is 12 amino acids. The germline V gene encodes CDR1 MDHEN and CDR2 SYDVKM. Between the trimmed V and J ends, which lost 5 bases and 13 bases, there was a span of 12 bases. Here the CDR3 DNA reads TGTGCCAGCAGTACTATTAACAGGCCCCTCCACTTT. Encoded protein: CASSTINRPLHF. The full variable domain, with the rest looked up from reference TRBV28 and TRBJ1-6, is DVKVTQSSRYLVKRTGEKVFLECVQDMDHENMFWYRQDPGLGLRLIYFSYDVKMKEKGDIPEGYSVSREKKERFSLILESASTNQTSMYLCASSTINRPLHFGNGTRLTVT.

The V and J genes are TRBV7-2 and TRBJ2-5; D uncertain. Germline V CDR1 and CDR2: SGHTA, FQGNSA. V was cut by 0 bases and J by 1 base, with 6 bases left in between. The CDR3 spans 14 residues. The CDR3 reads CASSLAGPQETQYF. CDR3 sequence (DNA): TGTGCCAGCAGCTTAGCCGGGCCCCAAGAGACCCAGTACTTC.

The V call is TRBV6-6, the J call TRBJ2-5; a weak D match, TRBD2 (5 bases). Germline V gives CDR1 MNHNY, CDR2 SVGAGI (reference sequence). The CDR3 is made up of 15 amino acids. Trimming cost V 3 bases and J 7 bases, with 18 bases left between them. In DNA form, the CDR3 reads TGTGCCAGCAGTTATTCCATAAGCCAAGGAGGGACCCAGTACTTC. Protein sequence: CASSYSISQGGTQYF.

This chain joins TRBV4-3 and TRBJ1-4; D possibly corresponds to TRBD1 (5 bases). V lost 1 base and J lost 7, with 10 bases in between. Germline CDR1 and CDR2: LGHNA and YSLEER. This CDR3 comprises 14 residues. The CDR3: CASSQGQGVEKLFF. DNA for the CDR3: TGCGCCAGCAGCCAAGGGCAGGGCGTTGAAAAACTGTTTTTT.

The rearrangement uses TRBV6-1 and TRBJ2-1; either TRBD1 or TRBD2 may supply D (5 bases each). The germline gives CDR1 MNHNS, CDR2 SASEGT. V was cut by 3 bases and J by 6 bases, with 12 bases left in between. This CDR3 comprises 14 residues. Here the CDR3 reads CASSENLGVNEQFF. CDR3 DNA sequence: TGTGCCAGCAGTGAGAACTTGGGGGTCAATGAGCAGTTCTTC.

V and J are TRBV18 and TRBJ1-2, with a possible D match to TRBD1 (5 bases). V lost 2 bases and J lost 7, with 17 bases in between. The CDR3 is made up of 15 amino acids. CDR1 is KGHSH and CDR2 is LQKENI in the germline V gene. DNA for the CDR3: TGTGCCAGCTCACCAGAAGGGACGCGGACGGGTGGCTACACCTTC. It codes for CASSPEGTRTGGYTF. The entire variable domain, with the rest obtained from reference TRBV18 and TRBJ1-2, is as follows: NAGVMQNPRHLVRRRGQEARLRCSPMKGHSHVYWYRQLPEEGLKFMVYLQKENIIDESGMPKERFSAEFPKEGPSILRIQQVVRGDSAAYFCASSPEGTRTGGYTFGSGTRLTVV.

V and J are TRBV7-8 and TRBJ2-2; unclear D gene. The V gene's germline CDR1 is SGHVS and CDR2 FQNEAQ. V was shortened by 5 bases and J by 5 bases, with 21 bases between the two germline ends. The CDR3 contains 17 residues. CDR3 region: CASSTQVPNPGTGELFF. The CDR3 DNA sequence: TGTGCCAGCAGCACCCAGGTCCCAAACCCTGGGACCGGGGAGCTGTTTTTT. Filled out from reference TRBV7-8 and TRBJ2-2, the complete variable domain reads GAGVSQSPRYKVAKRGQDVALRCDPISGHVSLFWYQQALGQGPEFLTYFQNEAQLDKSGLPSDRFFAERPEGSVSTLKIQRTQQEDSAVYLCASSTQVPNPGTGELFFGEGSRLTVL.

This clone showed up just once. The chain couples TRBV28 to TRBJ2-3; TRBD2 is a possible D gene (5 bases). V gave up 8 bases and J gave up 4 bases, with 7 bases separating them. Per germline, CDR1 MDHEN and CDR2 SYDVKM. CDR3 length equals 11 residues. The chain's CDR3 is CASAGADTQYF. DNA of the CDR3: TGTGCCAGCGCCGGGGCAGATACGCAGTATTTT.

CDR3: CASSLVPPPGRDDEQFF. The DNA for the CDR3 is TGTGCCAGCAGCTTAGTACCCCCCCCGGGTAGGGACGATGAGCAGTTCTTC. The V and J genes are TRBV7-2 and TRBJ2-1; the D gene could be TRBD1 or TRBD2 (5 bases each). The germline gives CDR1 SGHTA, CDR2 FQGNSA. CDR3 size: 17 residues. V lost 1 base, J lost 8 bases, and 21 bases lay in between.

The J gene is TRBJ1-2, the V gene TRBV28, with 7 bases matching TRBD1. Per the germline V gene, CDR1 is MDHEN and CDR2 is SYDVKM. Germline trimming cut 6 bases from V and 8 bases from J; bases unmatched to any gene: 6. This CDR3 has 12 residues. This CDR3 reads CASRSDREGYTF. The CDR3 DNA reads as TGTGCCAGCAGGTCCGACAGGGAGGGCTACACCTTC.

V is TRBV7-2 and J is TRBJ2-5; 15 bases are a match to TRBD2. The CDR3 is 17 residues long. Germline V lookup: CDR1 SGHTA, CDR2 FQGNSA. V lost 5 bases to trimming and J lost 5 bases; unmatched junction nucleotides: 9. The CDR3 loop is CASSPRTSGRAKETQYF. The CDR3 coding sequence is TGTGCCAGCAGCCCCCGGACTAGCGGGAGGGCCAAGGAGACCCAGTACTTC.

This rearrangement joins TRBV18 to TRBJ1-1; D is unclear. Germline V gene sequence: CDR1 KGHSH, CDR2 LQKENI. Trimming removed 2 bases at V and 4 bases at J, with 11 bases between. This CDR3 is 14 amino acids long. The CDR3 here is CASSPTMGSTEAFF. DNA for the CDR3: TGTGCCAGCTCACCAACCATGGGAAGCACTGAAGCTTTCTTT. Drawing the rest from reference TRBV18 and TRBJ1-1, the complete variable domain is NAGVMQNPRHLVRRRGQEARLRCSPMKGHSHVYWYRQLPEEGLKFMVYLQKENIIDESGMPKERFSAEFPKEGPSILRIQQVVRGDSAAYFCASSPTMGSTEAFFGQGTRLTVV.

This chain joins TRBV9 and TRBJ1-3; D not resolved. CDR1 is SGDLS, CDR2 YYNGEE, per germline. The CDR3 is made up of 13 amino acids. With 3 bases removed from V and 5 bases from J, the gap between germline ends came to 9 bases. The CDR3 here is CASSGGLRNTIYF. As DNA, the CDR3 is TGTGCCAGCAGCGGAGGGTTGAGAAACACCATATATTTT.

This chain connects TRBV30 to TRBJ1-1; maybe TRBD1 (5 bases). The V end was cut by 4 bases, the J end by 0 bases, with 18 bases between. The CDR3 totals 16 residues. Germline CDR1 GTSNPN, CDR2 SVGIG (reference sequence). For the CDR3, the DNA is TGTGCCTGGATGAGGTGGCGCCAGGACATGAACACTGAAGCTTTCTTT. This sequence encodes CAWMRWRQDMNTEAFF.